The 30 T cell receptor beta chains below come from one sample, sequenced in a study of spatial heterogeneity in lung cancer. Time point denoted: blood at routine non-recurrence follow-up after resection. Whole RNA, isolated from tumor, nontumor lung or frozen PBMC, was sequenced without prior sorting. TCRdb re-derived calls from the 5' RACE reads in MiXCR, one entry per CDR3 protein. The data hold 95,000 to 130,000 distinct CDR3 sequences, with less than 15% observed a single time. This specimen was PBMCs, taken at follow-up. These TCRs come from a male donor with early-stage non-small cell lung cancer.

The genes are TRBV20-1 and TRBJ2-5; TRBD1 is a possible D gene (6 bases). V gave up 3 bases and J gave up 4 bases, with 12 bases separating them. This CDR3 region has 13 residues. Germline V CDR1 and CDR2: DFQATT, SNEGSKA (reference sequence). The CDR3 reads CSASTGRAETQYF. The CDR3 DNA sequence: TGCAGTGCTAGTACAGGGCGGGCAGAGACCCAGTACTTC.

The genes are TRBV6-5 and TRBJ2-4; maybe TRBD2 (6 bases). The CDR3 covers 17 residues. Trimming took off 0 bases at V and 3 bases at J, with 15 bases between the two ends. Germline lookup yields CDR1 MNHEY and CDR2 SVGAGI. The CDR3 DNA is TGTGCCAGCAGTTACTCTTGGAGGGCGGGTGACAAAAACATTCAGTACTTC. Translation gives CASSYSWRAGDKNIQYF.

This clonotype was seen at least ten times. The V and J genes are TRBV29-1 and TRBJ2-5, with D perhaps matching TRBD2 (6 bases). CDR3 length equals 14 residues. Trimming left V 6 bases short and J 5 bases short, with 19 bases between. CDR1 is SQVTM and CDR2 is ANQGSEA in the germline V gene. The CDR3 is CSVTAGTLSETQYF. For the CDR3, the DNA is TGCAGCGTGACTGCCGGGACTCTTTCGGAGACCCAGTACTTC.

This clonotype appeared a few times. V and J are TRBV7-9 and TRBJ1-1; 7 bases align to TRBD1. The germline CDR1 and CDR2 sequences are SEHNR and FQNEAQ (reference sequence). V lost 2 bases and J lost 1; bases outside the gene matches: 7. This CDR3 is 16 amino acids long. CDR3 DNA sequence: TGTGCCAGCAGCTTATCCAACAGGGGAGGGAACACTGAAGCTTTCTTT. It encodes CASSLSNRGGNTEAFF.

This chain uses TRBV28 with TRBJ1-6; D gene unclear. The germline gives CDR1 MDHEN, CDR2 SYDVKM. V was shortened by 6 bases and J by 12 bases, with 12 bases between the two germline ends. The CDR3 contains 12 residues. CDR3 nucleotides: TGTGCCAGCAGCTTCTCGTTTGGACCCCTCCACTTT. Translation: CASSFSFGPLHF.

This clonotype was seen more than once but under ten times. This chain connects TRBV20-1 to TRBJ1-5; 7 bases match TRBD1. From germline, CDR1 is DFQATT and CDR2 SNEGSKA (reference sequence). The V gene end was trimmed by 4 bases and the J gene end by 2 bases; junction bases not matched to a gene: 5. The CDR3 is 14 residues long. The CDR3 region has the DNA TGCAGTGCTAACAGGGGACTCGGCAATCAGCCCCAGCATTTT. Amino acid sequence: CSANRGLGNQPQHF.

This clonotype occurred a few times. The CDR3 is CASSQETREYGELFF. The CDR3 DNA reads as TGTGCCAGCAGCCAAGAAACCAGGGAATACGGGGAGCTGTTTTTT. The chain couples TRBV3-1 to TRBJ2-2, with D maybe TRBD1 (5 bases). Looked up from germline, CDR1 is LGHDT and CDR2 is YNNKEL (reference sequence). CDR3 length: 15 residues. Deletions cut 0 bases from V and 7 bases from J, with 12 bases between.

This chain connects TRBV4-3 to TRBJ2-7; 7 nucleotides match TRBD1. The CDR3 consists of 15 residues. CDR1 and CDR2 from the germline V gene are LGHNA and YSLEER. V lost 1 base, J lost 2 bases, and 5 bases stayed unmatched. The CDR3 sequence: CASSQVQGEAYEQYF. The CDR3 DNA reads as TGCGCCAGCAGCCAAGTTCAGGGGGAAGCCTACGAGCAGTACTTC.

This clonotype was seen ten or more times. V gene TRBV7-8 combines with J gene TRBJ2-2, with D perhaps given as TRBD1 or TRBD2 (7 bases each). The V and J ends lost 6 bases and 6 bases respectively, with 14 bases between them. The length of the CDR3 is 14 residues. Germline assignment: CDR1 SGHVS and CDR2 FQNEAQ. Written as DNA, the CDR3 is TGTGCCAGCAGGGTGACAGGGAGGGCCGGGGAGCTGTTTTTT. It specifies CASRVTGRAGELFF.

This clonotype was recorded at least ten times. J is TRBJ1-2 and V is TRBV4-3; 7 bases are a match to TRBD1. Looked up from germline, CDR1 is LGHNA and CDR2 is YSLEER. This CDR3 has 15 residues. V was clipped by 2 bases and J by 6 bases; unmatched bases: 9. The CDR3: CASSQTGGTVHGYTF. CDR3 bases: TGCGCCAGCAGCCAAACCGGGGGGACAGTTCATGGCTACACCTTC.

The count of this clonotype is one. This chain connects TRBV12-3 or TRBV12-4 to TRBJ1-1; no firm D call. V was cut by 3 bases and J by 5 bases, with 13 bases left in between. The CDR3 has 14 residues. The CDR3 protein is CASSFRPMSTEAFF. CDR3 in DNA: TGTGCCAGCAGTTTTAGGCCGATGAGTACTGAAGCTTTCTTT.

The chain joins TRBV7-2 to TRBJ2-3; the D is unclear. Germline CDR1 SGHTA, CDR2 FQGNSA. V gave up 5 bases and J gave up 0 bases, with 12 bases separating them. There are 15 residues in the CDR3. The CDR3, as DNA: TGTGCCAGCAGCGGCCAATCAGTGAGCACAGATACGCAGTATTTT. This encodes CASSGQSVSTDTQYF.

V usage is TRBV7-2 and J usage is TRBJ2-7; D is ambiguous. V gave up 1 base and J gave up 0 bases, with 13 bases separating them. There are 16 residues in the CDR3. The germline gives CDR1 SGHTA, CDR2 FQGNSA. The CDR3: CASSLDRHPSSYEQYF. The CDR3 coding sequence is TGTGCCAGCAGCTTAGACCGGCACCCGAGCTCCTACGAGCAGTACTTC.

The V call is TRBV7-8, the J call TRBJ2-1; TRBD1 matches 7 bases. The ends lost 4 bases at V and 4 bases at J; junction bases unmatched: 7. CDR1 is SGHVS and CDR2 is FQNEAQ in the germline V gene. This CDR3 is 15 amino acids long. The DNA of the CDR3 is TGTGCCAGCAGCTCTACGACAGGGCGTTACAATGAGCAGTTCTTC. It codes for CASSSTTGRYNEQFF.

In DNA, the CDR3 is TGTGCCAGCAGCCAACTAGAGGAGCAGTACTTC. It encodes CASSQLEEQYF. The chain combines TRBV3-1 with TRBJ2-7; D call uncertain. This CDR3 has 11 residues. Germline V lookup: CDR1 LGHDT, CDR2 YNNKEL (reference sequence). Trimming cost V 2 bases and J 7 bases, with 6 bases left between them.

This clonotype was recorded a few times. The chain uses TRBV7-2 and TRBJ2-5; 11 positions match TRBD2. Germline CDR1 and CDR2: SGHTA and FQGNSA. The V gene end was trimmed by 1 base and the J gene end by 1 base; junction bases not matched to a gene: 2. The length of the CDR3 is 16 residues. The DNA for the CDR3 is TGTGCCAGCAGCTTAGGACTAGCGGGGATCCAAGAGACCCAGTACTTC. This encodes CASSLGLAGIQETQYF. The variable domain in full, completed from reference TRBV7-2 and TRBJ2-5, reads GAGVSQSPSNKVTEKGKDVELRCDPISGHTALYWYRQSLGQGLEFLIYFQGNSAPDKSGLPSDRFSAERTGGSVSTLTIQRTQQEDSAVYLCASSLGLAGIQETQYFGPGTRLLVL.

There are a few counts of this clonotype. The chain has TRBV5-1 and TRBJ1-1; TRBD1 aligns across 8 bases. The germline V gene has CDR1 SGHRS and CDR2 YFSETQ. This CDR3 comprises 14 residues. The J segment lost 11 bases and the V segment lost 0 bases, leaving 9 bases of the junction unmatched. For the CDR3, the DNA is TGCGCCAGCAGCTTGGAAAACCGGGACAGGAAGGCTTTCTTT. Translation: CASSLENRDRKAFF.

The rearrangement uses TRBV5-1 and TRBJ2-1; TRBD2 matches at 8 bases. Germline V gene data show CDR1 as SGHRS and CDR2 as YFSETQ. The CDR3 has 14 amino acids. V gave up 2 bases and J gave up 6 bases; unmatched junction bases: 4. In DNA, the CDR3 is TGCGCCAGCAGCTTAGGGACTAGGAGCAATGAGCAGTTCTTC. This sequence encodes CASSLGTRSNEQFF.

This clonotype was seen ten or more times. The chain joins TRBV11-2 to TRBJ1-1, with D unclear. Trimming removed 2 bases at V and 7 bases at J, with 5 bases between. The CDR3 loop spans 11 amino acids. From germline, CDR1 is SGHAT and CDR2 FQNNGV. The DNA for the CDR3 is TGTGCCAGCAGCTTAAAGGGTGAAGCTTTCTTT. This sequence encodes CASSLKGEAFF.

This sequence joins TRBV5-1 and TRBJ1-6; 7 positions match TRBD1. This CDR3 is built from 14 residues. CDR1 and CDR2 (germline): SGHRS, YFSETQ. V gave up 7 bases and J gave up 5 bases; unmatched junction bases: 6. The CDR3 bases are TGCGCCAGCCGTGGGGACAGTCATAATTCACCCCTCCACTTT. Protein product: CASRGDSHNSPLHF.

This clonotype was observed a few times. The chain carries TRBV12-3 or TRBV12-4 and TRBJ1-1; perhaps TRBD1 as D (6 bases). Trimming removed 6 bases from V and 5 bases from J, with 19 bases in between. The CDR3 loop spans 15 amino acids. CDR3: CASRPSGQPGTEAFF. CDR3 bases: TGTGCCAGCAGACCCTCCGGACAGCCTGGGACTGAAGCTTTCTTT.

This clonotype was detected a few times. The chain has TRBV28 and TRBJ1-3; D remains ambiguous. The ends were cut back, 8 bases at V and 0 bases at J, with 11 bases in the middle. CDR1 is MDHEN and CDR2 is SYDVKM in the germline V gene. The CDR3 spans 14 residues. The CDR3 spells CASLPPSSGNTIYF. The CDR3 DNA reads as TGTGCCAGCCTTCCCCCTAGCTCTGGAAACACCATATATTTT.

This clonotype has a count of ten or more. The chain has TRBV28 and TRBJ1-5; D gene uncertain. CDR1 is MDHEN, CDR2 SYDVKM, per germline. The V gene lost 3 bases and the J gene lost 3 bases, with 18 bases spanning the gap. The CDR3 is made up of 17 amino acids. The CDR3 DNA reads TGTGCCAGCAGTTTCTTAGGCTTCCGGCAGTACAATCAGCCCCAGCATTTT. Translation: CASSFLGFRQYNQPQHF.

In this sample, this clonotype turned up a few times. The chain links TRBV9 to TRBJ2-1, with TRBD2 matching 10 bases. CDR3 size: 15 residues. J lost 3 bases, V lost 2 bases, and 2 bases had no gene match. Per the germline V gene, CDR1 is SGDLS and CDR2 is YYNGEE. The CDR3 region has the DNA TGTGCCAGCAGCGTCACTAGCGGGGTCTACAATGAGCAGTTCTTC. Protein sequence: CASSVTSGVYNEQFF.

With respect to this clonotype: Likely a read error: the CDR3 ends without its conserved phenylalanine or tryptophan. No DNA is shown, since the ends of the CDR3 on it are uncertain; the CDR3 is the one TCRdb lists. The chain links TRBV4-1 to TRBJ1-2. The CDR3 comprises 12 residues, both ends counted. Germline CDR1 MGHRA, CDR2 YSYEKL. The CDR3 sequence: CASSQVGQGLVL.

In its sample, this clonotype was seen a few times. The chain joins TRBV30 to TRBJ1-2; D unresolved. The CDR3 runs 13 residues. V was clipped by 0 bases and J by 0 bases, with 5 bases between them. Germline V gives CDR1 GTSNPN, CDR2 SVGIG (reference sequence). In nucleotides, the CDR3 is TGTGCCTGGAGTGTAGAGGCTAACTATGGCTACACCTTC. Its translation: CAWSVEANYGYTF.

This clonotype was found a few times. V gene TRBV5-1 combines with J gene TRBJ1-2; 8 bases match TRBD1. V was pared by 4 bases and J by 1 base, with 15 bases of the junction left unmatched. This CDR3 spans 18 amino acids. Germline CDR1 is SGHRS and CDR2 is YFSETQ. The CDR3 region has the DNA TGCGCCAGCAGCCTAGAAGGGGCAGGGGGCCAAGTTAACTATGGCTACACCTTC. Protein product: CASSLEGAGGQVNYGYTF.

This clonotype was detected only once. V and J are TRBV6-2 or TRBV6-3 and TRBJ2-3; TRBD2 matches 14 bases. Germline lookup yields CDR1 MNHEY and CDR2 SVGEGT. This CDR3 region has 17 residues. V was pared by 7 bases and J by 0 bases, with 6 bases of the junction left unmatched. In DNA, the CDR3 is TGTGCCAGCACCGGACTAGCGGGGGGACCGAGCACAGATACGCAGTATTTT. Translating gives CASTGLAGGPSTDTQYF.

This CDR3 is CASNPDRVGGYTF. The CDR3 bases are TGTGCCAGTAACCCCGACAGGGTTGGCGGCTACACCTTC. The chain employs TRBV6-2 or TRBV6-3 and TRBJ1-2; 7 nucleotides line up with TRBD1. The V segment lost 9 bases and the J segment 8 bases; nucleotides outside the gene matches: 12. The length of the CDR3 is 13 residues. Germline CDR1 is MNHEY and CDR2 is SVGEGT.

This clonotype came up many times. This rearrangement joins TRBV20-1 to TRBJ2-2; D ambiguous. The germline gives CDR1 DFQATT, CDR2 SNEGSKA (reference sequence). The V end was cut by 4 bases, the J end by 1 base, with 7 bases between. This CDR3 contains 13 residues. CDR3 residues: CSAIVGNTGELFF. CDR3 in DNA: TGCAGTGCTATAGTGGGGAACACCGGGGAGCTGTTTTTT.